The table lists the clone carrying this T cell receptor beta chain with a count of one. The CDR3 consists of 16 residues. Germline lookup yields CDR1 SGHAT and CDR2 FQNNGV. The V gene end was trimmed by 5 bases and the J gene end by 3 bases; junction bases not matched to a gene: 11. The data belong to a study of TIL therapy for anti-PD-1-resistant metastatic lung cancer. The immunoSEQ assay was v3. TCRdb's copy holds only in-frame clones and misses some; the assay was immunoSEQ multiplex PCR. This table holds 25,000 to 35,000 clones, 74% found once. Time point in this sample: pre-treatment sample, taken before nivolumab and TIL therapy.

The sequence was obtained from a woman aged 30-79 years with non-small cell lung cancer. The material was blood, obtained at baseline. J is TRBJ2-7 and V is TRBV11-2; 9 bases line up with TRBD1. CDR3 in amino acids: CASSPLTGGGIYEQYF. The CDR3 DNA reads TGTGCCAGCAGCCCACTGACAGGGGGTGGGATCTACGAGCAGTACTTC.